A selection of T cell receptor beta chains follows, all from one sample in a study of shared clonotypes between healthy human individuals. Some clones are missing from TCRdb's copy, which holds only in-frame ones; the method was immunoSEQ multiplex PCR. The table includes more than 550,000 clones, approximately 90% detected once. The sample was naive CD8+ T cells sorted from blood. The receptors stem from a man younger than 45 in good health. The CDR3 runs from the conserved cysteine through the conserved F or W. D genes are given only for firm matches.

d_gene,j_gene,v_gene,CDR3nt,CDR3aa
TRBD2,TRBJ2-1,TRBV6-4,TGTGCCAGCAGTTCGGGAGGGCTCTACAATGAGCAGTTCTTC,CASSSGGLYNEQFF
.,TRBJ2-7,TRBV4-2,TGTGCCAGCAGCCAAGAGGAACAGAGCTCCTACGAGCAGTACTTC,CASSQEEQSSYEQYF
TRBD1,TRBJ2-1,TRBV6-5,TGTGCCAGCAGTACTGGGACAGGGGGCTATGAGCAGTTCTTC,CASSTGTGGYEQFF
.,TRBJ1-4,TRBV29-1,TGCAGCGTTGAGAAGGCAGGGATGGAAGAAAAACTGTTTTTT,CSVEKAGMEEKLFF
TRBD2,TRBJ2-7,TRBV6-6,TGTGCCAGCAGTCTCTCGGCGGGGGGAGCCTACGAGCAGTACTTC,CASSLSAGGAYEQYF
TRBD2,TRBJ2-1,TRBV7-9,TGTGCCAGCAGCTTATCCGGCGGGAGGTCCCCCCATGAGCAGTTCTTC,CASSLSGGRSPHEQFF
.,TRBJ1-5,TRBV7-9,TGTGCCAGCAGCTTCGCTTGGGACCAGCCCCAGCATTTT,CASSFAWDQPQHF
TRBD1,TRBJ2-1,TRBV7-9,TGTGCCAGCAGCTTAGCGACAGGGCGCTCCTACAATGAGCAGTTCTTC,CASSLATGRSYNEQFF
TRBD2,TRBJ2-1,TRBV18,TGTGCCAGCTCCCCAACTAGCGGGAACTACAATGAGCAGTTCTTC,CASSPTSGNYNEQFF
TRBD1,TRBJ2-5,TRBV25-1,TGTGCCAGCAGCGCCAAGGGACAGGGAGGGAGCCAAGAGACCCAGTACTTC,CASSAKGQGGSQETQYF
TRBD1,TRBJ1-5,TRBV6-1,TGTGCCAGCAGTGAATTTGGGACAGATAGCAATCAGCCCCAGCATTTT,CASSEFGTDSNQPQHF
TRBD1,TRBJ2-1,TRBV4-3,TGCGCCAGCAGCCAAGACCGGACAGGGGGAAGTGAGCAGTTCTTC,CASSQDRTGGSEQFF
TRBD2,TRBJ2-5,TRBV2,TGTGCCAGCAGTGAAGGGCGGGAGGGGCCGGAGACCCAGTACTTC,CASSEGREGPETQYF
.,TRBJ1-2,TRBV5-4,TGTGCCAGCAGCTTGTTTGCGGCCGAGCGGGGCGGCGGCGAGTATGGCTACACCTTC,CASSLFAAERGGGEYGYTF
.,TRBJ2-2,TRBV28,TGTGCCAGCAGTCCCCCCGCGGACCAAGGAAACACCGGGGAGCTGTTTTTT,CASSPPADQGNTGELFF
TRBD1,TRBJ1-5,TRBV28,TGTGCCAGCAGTTCACACCGGGACAGGGTCAATCAGCCCCAGCATTTT,CASSSHRDRVNQPQHF
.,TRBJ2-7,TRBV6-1,TGTGCCAGCAGGCCGGACGAGAGGGATCTCGAGCAGTACTTC,CASRPDERDLEQYF
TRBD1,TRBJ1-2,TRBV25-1,TGTGCCAGCAGTGTGGGGACAGGCATCCTTGGCTACACCTTC,CASSVGTGILGYTF
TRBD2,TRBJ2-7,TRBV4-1,TGCGCCAGCAGCCAAGATGCGGGAGCCTCAACCTACGAGCAGTACTTC,CASSQDAGASTYEQYF
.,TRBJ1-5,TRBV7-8,TGTGCCAGCAGCTTAGCGCCTCGGTATAGCAATCAGCCCCAGCATTTT,CASSLAPRYSNQPQHF
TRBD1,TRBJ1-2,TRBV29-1,TGCAGCGTCCCAACCAAGAGACAGGGCGTCCCCTATGGCTACACCTTC,CSVPTKRQGVPYGYTF
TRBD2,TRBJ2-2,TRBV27,TGTGCCAGCAGCCCCGGGACTAGCGGAGGCCCGAACACCGGGGAGCTGTTTTTT,CASSPGTSGGPNTGELFF
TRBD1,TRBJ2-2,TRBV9,TGTGCCAGCAGCGTACTGACAGGGCTCACCGGGGAGCTGTTTTTT,CASSVLTGLTGELFF
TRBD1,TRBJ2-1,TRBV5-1,TGCGCCAGCAGTTCCCTCGGGACAGGGGGGTACAATGAGCAGTTCTTC,CASSSLGTGGYNEQFF
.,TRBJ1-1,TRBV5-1,TGCGCCAGCAGCTTGAGTTCGGGTGGGGGCACTGAAGCTTTCTTT,CASSLSSGGGTEAFF
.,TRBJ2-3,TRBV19,TGTGCCAGTAAGACCCCCCAGGATACGCAGTATTTT,CASKTPQDTQYF
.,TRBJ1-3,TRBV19,TGTGCCAGTAGTCCCGAAGTGACCTCTGGAAACACCATATATTTT,CASSPEVTSGNTIYF
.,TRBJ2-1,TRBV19,TGTGCCAGTTCTAGGGGCATCGAGCAGTTCTTC,CASSRGIEQFF
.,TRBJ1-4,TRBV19,TGTGCCAGTAGTATAGAGGACCCAGCTCCGGGAAAACTGTTTTTT,CASSIEDPAPGKLFF
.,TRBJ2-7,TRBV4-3,TGCGCCAGCAGCCAATTGTCTGGCGGGACCGTCTACGAGCAGTACTTC,CASSQLSGGTVYEQYF
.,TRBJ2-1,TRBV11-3,TGTGCCAGCAGCCCTAATGGTGCAGTCTACAATGAGCAGTTCTTC,CASSPNGAVYNEQFF
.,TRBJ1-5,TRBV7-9,TGTGCCAGCAGCTTAACGGGGGGCGGCAATCAGCCCCAGCATTTT,CASSLTGGGNQPQHF
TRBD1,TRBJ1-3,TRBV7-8,TGTGCCAGCAGGCAGGGGACAGGGGTAGGAAACACCATATATTTT,CASRQGTGVGNTIYF
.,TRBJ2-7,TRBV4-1,TGCGCCAGCAGTCTAAACCCAACCTACGAGCAGTACTTC,CASSLNPTYEQYF
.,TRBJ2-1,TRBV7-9,TGTGCCAGCAGCTTTATCAGCAGTTACAATGAGCAGTTCTTC,CASSFISSYNEQFF